The present T cell receptor (beta chain) was sequenced within a study of T cells after yellow fever vaccination. Across the study: Libraries from low-cell-number fractions were prepared with the SMART-Seq v4 Ultra Low Input RNA kit. Findings and caveats of the study: Although the secondary response was weaker, it peaked faster, at day 5 versus 15. Post-booster repertoires again held most primary-vaccination clones (96% CD4, 85% to 90% CD8).

The CDR3 is made up of 18 amino acids. In germline, CDR1 is LGHNA, CDR2 YSLEER. The ends lost 1 base at V and 1 base at J; junction bases unmatched: 6. This clonotype was detected only a few times. What it recognizes is unknown. MiXCR, run by TCRdb on the 5' RACE reads, gives a single entry per CDR3 protein. The sample consists of about 630,000 distinct CDR3 sequences, 12% of them appearing once. The receptor's source is a man aged 30 to 45 who received the YFV17D yellow fever vaccine. The specimen was PBMCs, collected on the day of the yellow fever booster vaccination. The chain uses TRBV4-3 and TRBJ2-5, with TRBD2 matching 13 bases. The CDR3 sequence: CASSQAQGLAGSQETQYF. In nucleotides, the CDR3 is TGCGCCAGCAGCCAAGCCCAGGGACTAGCGGGAAGCCAAGAGACCCAGTACTTC.